Listed below are T cell receptor beta chains from one sample, sequenced in a study of T-cell reconstitution after alpha-beta-depleted transplantation in children. TCRdb ran MiXCR on the PCR reads and lists one entry per CDR3 protein. Of almost 600,000 distinct CDR3 sequences listed, 27% are singletons. The sample in question was PBMCs, obtained before TCRalphabeta/CD19-depleted stem cell transplant. Receptors were obtained from a boy in the first two years of life with Wiskott-Aldrich syndrome, due to receive a stem cell transplant. Each CDR3 is given with its conserved first and last residue. A D gene is named only where the DNA matches it firmly. Not all rows give a size; the values are once, few, many and, for expanded clones, a class.

J | size | V | D | CDR3 | DNA
TRBJ2-1 | few | TRBV6-1 | TRBD2 | CASSEEFTGGRLNEQFF | TGTGCCAGCAGTGAAGAGTTTACGGGAGGGCGGTTAAATGAGCAGTTCTTC
TRBJ2-7 | few | TRBV4-1 | NA | CASSQDLASHEQYF | TGCGCCAGCAGCCAAGACCTTGCGTCCCACGAGCAGTACTTC
TRBJ2-1 | few | TRBV29-1 | NA | CSVRRAGNEQFF | TGCAGCGTGAGGAGGGCCGGCAATGAGCAGTTCTTC
TRBJ2-1 | few | TRBV5-1 | TRBD2 | CASSISGTSGSPAFF | TGCGCCAGCAGCATCAGTGGGACTAGCGGGAGTCCCGCGTTCTTC
TRBJ2-1 | NA | TRBV7-7 | TRBD1 | CASSERQGVGEQFF | TGTGCCAGCAGCGAACGACAGGGGGTGGGTGAGCAGTTCTTC
TRBJ2-5 | NA | TRBV5-1 | NA | CASSGGTIQETQYF | TGCGCCAGCAGCGGTGGAACTATCCAAGAGACCCAGTACTTC
TRBJ2-2 | few | TRBV21-1 | NA | CASSKRGPSPSGELFF | TGTGCCAGCAGCAAACGCGGGCCTTCACCCAGCGGGGAGCTGTTTTTT
TRBJ2-7 | few | TRBV12-3/TRBV12-4 | TRBD2 | CASSSQGGRDYEQYF | TGTGCCAGCAGTTCCCAAGGCGGGAGGGATTACGAGCAGTACTTC
TRBJ1-1 | once | TRBV29-1 | TRBD1 | CSVSTGEPFF | TGCAGCGTATCCACAGGGGAACCTTTCTTT
TRBJ2-1 | NA | TRBV12-3/TRBV12-4 | NA | CASSPSSRGEQFF | TGTGCCAGCAGTCCGTCTTCTAGGGGCGAGCAGTTCTTC
TRBJ2-4 | NA | TRBV4-2 | TRBD1 | CASSQGDREVSKNIQYF | TGTGCCAGCAGCCAAGGGGACAGGGAGGTTAGCAAAAACATTCAGTACTTC
TRBJ2-5 | NA | TRBV20-1 | TRBD2 | CSAGIAGVMKTQYF | TGCAGTGCGGGGATAGCGGGAGTAATGAAGACCCAGTACTTC
TRBJ2-2 | NA | TRBV10-3 | NA | CAISTLSWTGELFF | TGTGCCATCAGTACCTTATCGTGGACCGGGGAGCTGTTTTTT
TRBJ1-1 | few | TRBV10-2 | NA | CASSFTGPEAFF | TGCGCCAGCAGTTTCACAGGTCCTGAAGCTTTCTTT
TRBJ1-2 | few | TRBV12-3/TRBV12-4 | TRBD1 | CASSYGQVANYGYTF | TGTGCCAGCAGTTACGGACAGGTGGCTAACTATGGCTACACCTTC
TRBJ1-2 | NA | TRBV30 | NA | CAWIRATANYGYTF | TGTGCCTGGATTCGTGCAACAGCTAACTATGGCTACACCTTC
TRBJ2-1 | NA | TRBV12-3/TRBV12-4 | TRBD2 | CASEPSLAGAYNEQFF | TGTGCCAGCGAGCCCTCCCTAGCGGGCGCTTACAATGAGCAGTTCTTC